This is a list of T cell receptor beta chains from one sample in a study of blood T cell repertoires in COVID-19. Sequenced by immunoSEQ multiplex PCR; TCRdb stores in-frame clones only, minus some. Here the sample spans 240,000 or so clones, 75% to 85% being singletons. Sequenced: peripheral blood. Receptor source: a woman older than 75 with COVID-19, enrolled during active disease. Each CDR3 is given with its conserved first and last residue. Each record gives: clone size, J gene, D gene, V gene, CDR3 DNA, CDR3 protein. The D gene is left open where the match is weak. Size is stated for part of the rows, as once, few or many counts, or as a class when the clone is expanded.

>.|TRBJ1-2|.|TRBV28
TGTGCCAGCAGTGCTTCAGGGGCGTTTTTTGGCTACACCTTC
CASSASGAFFGYTF
>.|TRBJ2-7|.|TRBV18
TGTGCCAGCTCACCCCTCGTTGGAGCCTACTACGAGCAGTACTTC
CASSPLVGAYYEQYF
>.|TRBJ2-1|.|TRBV5-1
TGCGCCAGCAGCTTTACTAGCCGAACCTACAATGAGCAGTTCTTC
CASSFTSRTYNEQFF
>few|TRBJ2-7|.|TRBV18
TGTGCCAGCTCACCAACTACAGGGAACTACGAGCAGTACTTC
CASSPTTGNYEQYF
>.|TRBJ2-2|TRBD2|TRBV19
TGTGCCAGTAGTATAGCCCCGGGGGGACCCACCGGGGAGCTGTTTTTT
CASSIAPGGPTGELFF
>few|TRBJ1-1|.|TRBV2
TGTGCCAGCAGTGAAAGGCAGGGATACACTGAAGCTTTCTTT
CASSERQGYTEAFF
>.|TRBJ1-5|.|TRBV21-1
TGTGCCAGCAGCAAATCCACCGGGGTGAGCAATCAGCCCCAGCATTTT
CASSKSTGVSNQPQHF
>.|TRBJ1-3|.|TRBV6-5
TGTGCCAGCAGGCGGGGAGGTCCTGGAAACACCATATATTTT
CASRRGGPGNTIYF
>.|TRBJ1-1|TRBD1|TRBV4-1
TGCGCCAGCAGCCGACGAGACAGGGATGCTTTCTTT
CASSRRDRDAFF
>.|TRBJ1-2|TRBD1|TRBV12-3/TRBV12-4
TGTGCCAGCAGTCCACAGGGGGCCGGTGGCTACACCTTC
CASSPQGAGGYTF
>.|TRBJ1-2|.|TRBV6-5
TGTGCCAGCAGCCTTGGACAGAACTATGGCTACACCTTC
CASSLGQNYGYTF
>once|TRBJ1-4|.|TRBV28
TGTGCCAGCAGTCTCGTGGGGGGGAATGAAAAACTGTTTTTT
CASSLVGGNEKLFF
>.|TRBJ1-1|.|TRBV7-3
TGTGCCAGCAGCTCAGGACAGACAAACGAAGCTTTCTTT
CASSSGQTNEAFF
>.|TRBJ1-5|.|TRBV28
TGTGCCAGCAGTTTTGGACGGAAGGGGAGCAATCAGCCCCAGCATTTT
CASSFGRKGSNQPQHF
>.|TRBJ2-1|.|TRBV9
TGTGCCAGCAGCGTAGATGAGGGTTGGGGCTCCTACAATGAGCAGTTCTTC
CASSVDEGWGSYNEQFF
>.|TRBJ1-6|.|TRBV19
TGTGCCAGTAGTATAGGGACAGACAATTCACCCCTCCACTTT
CASSIGTDNSPLHF
>.|TRBJ2-1|TRBD2|TRBV11-2
TGTGCCAGCAGCTTATATCCGGGACTAGCGGGAGGGAGGGATGAGCAGTTCTTC
CASSLYPGLAGGRDEQFF
>few|TRBJ1-6|TRBD1|TRBV18
TGTGCCAGCTCACCACTAGACAGGGGAAATTCACCCCTCCACTTT
CASSPLDRGNSPLHF
>.|TRBJ1-1|.|TRBV18
TGTGCCAGCTCACCACTCACGGTCCGTAACACTGAAGCTTTCTTT
CASSPLTVRNTEAFF
>.|TRBJ2-7|TRBD2|TRBV6-6
TGTGCCAGCAGCCCAGGGACTACGGGCGAGCAGTACTTC
CASSPGTTGEQYF
>.|TRBJ1-2|.|TRBV5-4
TGTGCCAGCAGCCAGGGTGCTTATGGCTACACCTTC
CASSQGAYGYTF
>.|TRBJ2-7|.|TRBV5-1
TGCGCCAGCAGCTTGGTGTCTTCTACCTACGAGCAGTACTTC
CASSLVSSTYEQYF
>few|TRBJ1-5|TRBD1|TRBV30
TGTGCCTGGAGTGGACAGGGCTATCAGCCCCAGCATTTT
CAWSGQGYQPQHF
>.|TRBJ1-2|.|TRBV29-1
TGCAGCGTTGAGGGCAGCCAACTTAACTATGGCTACACCTTC
CSVEGSQLNYGYTF
>.|TRBJ2-4|TRBD2|TRBV7-9
TGTGCCAGCAGCTTTAGCGGGAACCCCAAAAACATTCAGTACTTC
CASSFSGNPKNIQYF
>.|TRBJ2-1|TRBD2|TRBV18
TGTGCCAGCTCACCAGGATCTGGGACTACTAACAATGAGCAGTTCTTC
CASSPGSGTTNNEQFF
>.|TRBJ1-6|.|TRBV15
TGTGCCACCAGCAGCCGGTCCTGGAGAGGTTATTCACCCCTCCACTTT
CATSSRSWRGYSPLHF
>once|TRBJ2-5|.|TRBV19
TGTGCCTATCGGGGAGAGACCCAGTACTTC
CAYRGETQYF
>.|TRBJ2-3|.|TRBV14
TGTGCCAGCAGCCAAGATCTCGGAGGGGAGCAGTATTTT
CASSQDLGGEQYF
>.|TRBJ2-3|.|TRBV7-6
TGTGCCAGCAGCCAGACCCCCGGGTTCTTT
CASSQTPGFF
>.|TRBJ2-3|.|TRBV7-2
TGTGCCAGCAGCTTAAGTGGCGGAGCCTCTAGCACAGATACGCAGTATTTT
CASSLSGGASSTDTQYF
>few|TRBJ2-1|.|TRBV28
TGTGCCAGCAGTTCGCGTATCAATGAGCAGTTCTTC
CASSSRINEQFF
>.|TRBJ1-2|TRBD1|TRBV27
TGTGCCAGCAGTACCAGACAGGGGACTAACTATGGCTACACCTTC
CASSTRQGTNYGYTF
>few|TRBJ2-7|.|TRBV2
TGTGCCAGCAAGCTCACCTACGAGCAGTACTTC
CASKLTYEQYF
>.|TRBJ1-2|TRBD1|TRBV9
TGTGCCAGCAGCGCCACGGACAGGGTCGCCTCCTATGGCTACACCTTC
CASSATDRVASYGYTF
>.|TRBJ2-2|TRBD1|TRBV7-3
TGTGCCAGCGCCGCCCCCGCGACAGGGAGAGCCGGGGAGCTGTTTTTT
CASAAPATGRAGELFF
>.|TRBJ2-3|TRBD2|TRBV18
TGTGCCAGCTCACCATGGACTAGTGGAGATACGCAGTATTTT
CASSPWTSGDTQYF
>.|TRBJ1-1|.|TRBV19
TGTGCCAGTAGTATCCTAAACACTGAAGCTTTCTTT
CASSILNTEAFF
>.|TRBJ1-2|TRBD1|TRBV5-6
TGTGCCAGCAGCCTGGCCGGGACAGGGATCTATGGCTACACCTTC
CASSLAGTGIYGYTF
>.|TRBJ1-2|.|TRBV7-2
TGTGCCAGCAGCTCGGATGGGAGCTATGGCTACACCTTC
CASSSDGSYGYTF